This T cell receptor beta chain was sequenced for a study of shared clonotypes between healthy human individuals. Whole-study context: Plates per donor: three CD4 naive, three CD4 memory, two CD8 naive, one CD8 memory.

Germline-derived CDR1 and CDR2 are MDHEN and SYDVKM. The CDR3 runs 15 residues. V lost 6 bases and J lost 4; bases outside the gene matches: 10. Healthy HIV-negative adults without recent acute infections or vaccinations served as donors. It was into CD45RA+ naive and CD45RA-negative memory subsets that the CD4+ cells were split. Assay used: immunoSEQ multiplex PCR; TCRdb lists only in-frame clones, some missing. The sample has roughly 500,000 clones, roughly 95% seen once. The J gene is TRBJ1-2, the V gene TRBV28; 8 bases fit TRBD1. The sample consisted of naive CD4+ T cells sorted from blood. The subset: CD45RA+ positively selected. This TCR was recovered from a woman aged 25-40 years in good health. The DNA of the CDR3 is TGTGCCAGCAGACCGACAGGGGCGGAAACCTATGGCTACACCTTC. Its translation is CASRPTGAETYGYTF.